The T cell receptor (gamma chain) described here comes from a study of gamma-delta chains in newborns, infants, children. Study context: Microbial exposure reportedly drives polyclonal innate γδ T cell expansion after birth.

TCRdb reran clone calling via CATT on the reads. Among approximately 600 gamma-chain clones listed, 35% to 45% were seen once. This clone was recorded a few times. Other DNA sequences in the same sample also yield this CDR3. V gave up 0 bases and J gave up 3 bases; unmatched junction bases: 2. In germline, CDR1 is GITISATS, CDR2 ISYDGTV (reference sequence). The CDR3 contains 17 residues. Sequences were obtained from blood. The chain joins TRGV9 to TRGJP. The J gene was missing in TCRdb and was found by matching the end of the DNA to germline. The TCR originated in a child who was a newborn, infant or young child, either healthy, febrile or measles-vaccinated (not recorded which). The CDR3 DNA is TGTGCCTTGTGGGAGGTGCTGCAAGAGTTGGGCAAAAAAATCAAGGTATTT. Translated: CALWEVLQELGKKIKVF.